This paragraph covers one T cell receptor beta chain sequence. The antigen is not known. CDR1 is GTSNPN and CDR2 is SVGIG in the germline V gene (reference sequence). This CDR3 contains 11 residues. Germline trimming cut 6 bases from V and 5 bases from J; bases unmatched to any gene: 4. This table comes from immunoSEQ multiplex PCR, and its TCRdb copy is limited to in-frame clones, with some not included. The data contain some 2,000,000 clones, 85% to 95% of them seen just once; the ten biggest clones take up more than 0.1%. This sample is drawn from a study of shared clonotypes between healthy human individuals. Findings and limits, study-wide: Researchers sampled blood only, noting tissue repertoires likely differ. What limited the represented genetic and exposure-history diversity was the small number of donors. For naive CD4 cells, approximately 5% of clonotypes were shared across a handful of donors.

Every contributor of samples was a Caucasian grown-up residing in Nashville, Tennessee. The V gene is TRBV30, the J gene TRBJ2-7; 7 bases align to TRBD1. The receptor was derived from a man aged 18 to 30 in good health. The material sequenced was naive CD4+ T cells sorted from blood. Subset indicated: CD45RA+ positively selected. In nucleotides, the CDR3 is TGTGCCTGCTGGACAGGCAACGAGCAGTACTTC. Its protein product is CACWTGNEQYF. The entire variable domain, with the rest obtained from reference TRBV30 and TRBJ2-7, is as follows: SQTIHQWPATLVQPVGSPLSLECTVEGTSNPNLYWYRQAAGRGLQLLFYSVGIGQISSEVPQNLSASRPQDRQFILSSKKLLLSDSGFYLCACWTGNEQYFGPGTRLTVT.